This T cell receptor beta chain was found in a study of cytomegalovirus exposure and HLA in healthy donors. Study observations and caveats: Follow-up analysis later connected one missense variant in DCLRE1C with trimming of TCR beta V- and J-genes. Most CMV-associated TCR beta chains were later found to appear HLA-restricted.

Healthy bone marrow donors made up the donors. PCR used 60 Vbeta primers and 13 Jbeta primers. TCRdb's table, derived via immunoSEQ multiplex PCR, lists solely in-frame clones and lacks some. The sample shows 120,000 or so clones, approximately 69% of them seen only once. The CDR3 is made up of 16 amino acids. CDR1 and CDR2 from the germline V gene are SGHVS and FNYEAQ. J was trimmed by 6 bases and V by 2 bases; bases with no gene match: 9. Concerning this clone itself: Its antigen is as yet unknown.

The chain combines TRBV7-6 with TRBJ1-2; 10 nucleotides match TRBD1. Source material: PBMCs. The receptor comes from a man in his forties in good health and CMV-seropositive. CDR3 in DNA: TGTGCCAGCAGCTTAAGGGCCCTGACAGGGGGCAATGGCTACACCTTC. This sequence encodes CASSLRALTGGNGYTF.